The entry below describes one T cell receptor (beta chain). These data belong to a study of blood T cell repertoires in COVID-19. Assay: immunoSEQ multiplex PCR; the TCRdb copy retains only in-frame clones and omits some. Among around 84,000 clones listed, around 90% were seen once. J gave up 2 bases and V 2 bases, and 6 bases lay outside the gene matches. Germline V gives CDR1 KGHSH, CDR2 LQKENI. The CDR3 is 15 amino acids. The rearrangement joins TRBV18 to TRBJ2-7; 7 nucleotides agree with TRBD1. Material for sequencing was peripheral blood. The receptor was isolated from a man between 45 and 60 years old with active COVID-19. CDR3 region: CASSPTLDRTYEQYF. The CDR3 DNA reads as TGTGCCAGCTCACCAACGTTGGACAGGACCTACGAGCAGTACTTC. The full variable domain, completed using reference TRBV18 and TRBJ2-7, is NAGVMQNPRHLVRRRGQEARLRCSPMKGHSHVYWYRQLPEEGLKFMVYLQKENIIDESGMPKERFSAEFPKEGPSILRIQQVVRGDSAAYFCASSPTLDRTYEQYFGPGTRLTVT.